The clone carrying this T cell receptor (beta chain) showed up just once. As yet, its antigen is unknown. Uncontrolled infection, other autoimmune disease, pregnancy or lactation led to exclusion. The diagnostic basis comprised clinical symptoms, serum thyroxine and TRAb, thyroid ultrasound and orbital computed tomography. Fresh peripheral blood, under 11 ml, yielded the PBMCs. The source material, RNA transcripts, was used to amplify TCR beta CDR3 regions. HTBI primers were employed in a first-round RT-PCR of the TCR CDR3. One entry per CDR3 protein, called by TCRdb with MiXCR from the multiplex PCR reads. The table shows a few hundred thousand distinct CDR3 sequences, with roughly a sixth occurring only once. This entry comes from a study of T cells in Graves' hyperthyroidism and ophthalmopathy. Study conclusions and caveats: Ophthalmopathy was told apart from stable hyperthyroidism by a 13 V-J model.

Sequencing input: blood. The sequence derives from a woman aged 40 to 50 with Graves' ophthalmopathy.

The chain's CDR3 is CASSVAGQGAGEQYF. DNA of the CDR3: TGTGCCAGCAGCGTAGCCGGACAGGGGGCTGGGGAGCAGTACTTC. V and J are TRBV9 and TRBJ2-7; 11 bases are a match to TRBD1. Trimming at V came to 0 bases and at J to 7 bases, leaving 6 bases not matched to a gene. The CDR3 sequence is 15 residues long. Looked up from germline, CDR1 is SGDLS and CDR2 is YYNGEE.